This T cell receptor beta chain was recovered during a study of regulatory T cells in long-lasting Graves disease. Findings and limits, study-wide: Less diverse TCR repertoires were seen in persistent Graves' patients than in newly diagnosed ones.

This clonotype was detected ten times or more. Its antigen is not known. Assembly of TCR beta libraries relied on iRepertoire HTBI primers together with Arm-PCR of CDR3 regions. TCRdb redid the calling of the multiplex PCR reads with MiXCR, one entry per CDR3 protein. This sample yields approximately 400,000 distinct CDR3 sequences, of which 14% to 15% are seen a single time; around 17% belongs to the top ten. Time point of the sample: newly diagnosed GD, antithyroid drugs for less than 3 months. The TCR library was prepared using RNA isolated from PBMCs. The patients were enrolled through endocrinology in Xi'an, China. These data also formed part of another study, on T cells in Graves' hyperthyroidism and ophthalmopathy. That report adds: Carried out on the TCR CDR3, a first-round RT-PCR used the HTBI primer set.

Sequenced here: peripheral blood mononuclear cells (PBMCs), sampled at new diagnosis, from a patient treated with antithyroid drugs. This clonotype was sampled from a woman in her thirties with Graves disease.

This chain's CDR3 is CASSRQKSSNQPQHF. The CDR3 coding sequence is TGTGCCAGCAGCCGCCAGAAGTCTTCCAATCAGCCCCAGCATTTT. This sequence joins TRBV2 and TRBJ1-5; D remains ambiguous. The CDR3 spans 15 residues. V was trimmed by 6 bases and J by 3 bases, leaving 15 bases between them. Germline values: CDR1 SNHLY, CDR2 FYNNEI.